This TCR beta chain came from a study of T cell changes during pregnancy in multiple sclerosis. Only in-frame clones appear in the TCRdb table, and some are missing; sequencing was by immunoSEQ multiplex PCR. The table includes about 85,000 clones, roughly 90% detected once. Looked up from germline, CDR1 is SEHNR and CDR2 is FQNEAQ (reference sequence). With V trimmed by 4 bases and J by 6 bases, 11 bases remained unmatched. The CDR3 is 15 amino acids. The starting material was peripheral blood, obtained in the first trimester of pregnancy. The V gene is TRBV7-9, the J gene TRBJ1-1; 7 bases fit TRBD1. The source of this sequence is a female donor with multiple sclerosis, enrolled in a pregnancy study. The CDR3 loop is CASSYTGVRIPEAFF. The CDR3 DNA sequence: TGTGCCAGCAGCTATACAGGGGTGCGAATTCCTGAAGCTTTCTTT.